This TCR beta chain was retrieved from a study of cytomegalovirus exposure and HLA in healthy donors. For the study at large: Among some 400 genotyped donors, about 83% fell in the Caucasian-associated ancestry cluster. Study outcomes and limitations: Owing to their indistinguishability, certain V segments, notably TRBV6-2 and TRBV6-3, were excluded. The authors enumerated 150 to 200 TCR beta chains as linked to cytomegalovirus. Most CMV-associated TCR beta chains appeared HLA-restricted in a later analysis.

In the PCR, 60 Vbeta and 13 Jbeta primers were used. Here immunoSEQ multiplex PCR was the method, and the copy in TCRdb shows in-frame clones only, minus some. This sample has under 200,000 clones, with 65% to 90% found just once. This clone was picked up one time. The antigen remains unidentified. Germline V CDR1 and CDR2: SGHRS, YFSETQ. CDR3 size: 14 residues. After removal of 4 bases from V and 5 bases from J, the junction contained 6 bases not matched to a gene. This chain connects TRBV5-1 to TRBJ2-5; TRBD2 matches at 9 bases. The clonotype comes from a man over 45 in good health and CMV-seropositive. Input material: PBMCs. Here the CDR3 reads CASSPGTSSETQYF. The CDR3 nucleotides are TGCGCCAGCAGCCCAGGGACTAGCTCTGAGACCCAGTACTTC.